A single sample gave rise to the 21 T cell receptor beta chains below, sequenced in a study of shared clonotypes between healthy human individuals. CD45RO negativity and positive selection for CCR7 defined naive CD8 cells, a population that excluded terminally differentiated effector memory CD45RA+ cells. Method: immunoSEQ multiplex PCR; TCRdb's copy keeps in-frame clones and lacks some. The repertoire has about 590,000 clones, around 95% of them found once; the top ten carry approximately 0.1%. The sample taken for sequencing was naive CD8+ T cells sorted from blood. The origin of the receptors is a woman younger than 45 in good health.

This chain connects TRBV9 to TRBJ2-1; 10 bases are a match to TRBD2. The V gene end was trimmed by 3 bases and the J gene end by 1 base; junction bases not matched to a gene: 10. The CDR3 length is 18 residues. Looked up from germline, CDR1 is SGDLS and CDR2 is YYNGEE. The CDR3 loop reads CASSDPLAGERSYNEQFF. The CDR3 bases are TGTGCCAGCAGCGATCCTCTAGCGGGAGAGCGATCCTACAATGAGCAGTTCTTC.

The rearrangement uses TRBV5-6 and TRBJ2-5; 11 nucleotides align to TRBD2. Germline CDR1 SGHDT, CDR2 YYEEEE. The CDR3 spans 17 residues. V was pared by 4 bases and J by 1 base, with 9 bases of the junction left unmatched. For the CDR3, the DNA is TGTGCCAGCAGCGAGGGACTAGCGGTGTTATTCCAAGAGACCCAGTACTTC. It encodes CASSEGLAVLFQETQYF.

The chain uses TRBV6-1 and TRBJ2-7; D remains ambiguous. This CDR3 comprises 13 residues. Trimming removed 8 bases at V and 5 bases at J, with 16 bases between. Germline CDR1 is MNHNS and CDR2 is SASEGT. CDR3 protein: CASFGLLTHEQYF. The CDR3 DNA reads as TGTGCCAGCTTTGGTCTACTCACTCACGAGCAGTACTTC.

The chain employs TRBV27 and TRBJ2-3; tentative D call: TRBD2 (5 bases). This CDR3 has 16 amino acids. Germline lookup yields CDR1 MNHEY and CDR2 SMNVEV (reference sequence). V was clipped by 7 bases and J by 0 bases, with 17 bases between them. In DNA form, the CDR3 reads TGTGCCAGCACTACAGTGAGGGAGCTTAGCACAGATACGCAGTATTTT. Its protein product is CASTTVRELSTDTQYF.

Points on this clone: Other DNA sequences in the same sample also yield this CDR3. The rearrangement joins TRBV7-9 to TRBJ2-1; 8 bases fit TRBD2. Germline CDR1 SEHNR, CDR2 FQNEAQ (reference sequence). The length of the CDR3 is 14 residues. The junction had 8 bases not matched to a gene; V was cut back by 5 bases and J by 8 bases. The CDR3, as DNA: TGTGCCAGCAGCCTCGGGACTAGTGGGTATGAGCAGTTCTTC. This translates into CASSLGTSGYEQFF.

This clone was counted once. The chain employs TRBV27 and TRBJ2-7; 7 bases fit TRBD2. Germline V gene sequence: CDR1 MNHEY, CDR2 SMNVEV (reference sequence). There are 15 residues in the CDR3. V shed 4 bases and J 4 bases; nucleotides not matched to a gene: 10. For the CDR3, the DNA is TGTGCCAGCAGTTCCGGAGTGGGACTACTTTACGAGCAGTACTTC. It is translated as CASSSGVGLLYEQYF.

The V gene is TRBV5-6, the J gene TRBJ2-1; D not certain. The CDR3 consists of 13 residues. The V end was cut by 2 bases, the J end by 5 bases, with 8 bases between. Germline V lookup: CDR1 SGHDT, CDR2 YYEEEE. CDR3 protein: CASSFQADNEQFF. The CDR3 region has the DNA TGTGCCAGCAGCTTCCAGGCGGACAATGAGCAGTTCTTC.

In regard to this clone: Sequence at one end of the junction differs from germline and may be a read error. The V call is TRBV6-4, the J call TRBJ2-1; 9 positions match TRBD2. The CDR3 is 14 amino acids. CDR1 and CDR2 (germline): MRHNA, SNTAGT. CDR3 protein: CASSEGELAGVLLF. The CDR3 DNA reads TGTGCCAGCAGTGAGGGGGAACTAGCGGGCGTGCTGCTCTTC.

The rearrangement joins TRBV2 to TRBJ2-6; D tentatively reads TRBD1 or TRBD2 (5 bases each). The germline V gene has CDR1 SNHLY and CDR2 FYNNEI. V lost 5 bases and J 0 bases, leaving 17 bases between the germline ends. The CDR3 length is 18 residues. This CDR3 reads CASSPRPGRSSGANVLTF. The CDR3 DNA follows: TGTGCCAGCAGTCCCCGCCCGGGACGAAGCTCTGGGGCCAACGTCCTGACTTTC.

The chain combines TRBV21-1 with TRBJ2-5; the table gives TRBD2 as D, unverified against the DNA. TRBV21-1 is listed as a pseudogene. This CDR3 has 17 amino acids. DNA for the CDR3: TGTGCCACCTTCATGAAACTCCTGGGACTACTACAAGAGACCCAGTACTTC. It encodes CATFMKLLGLLQETQYF.

This sequence joins TRBV14 and TRBJ1-2; 8 nucleotides agree with TRBD1. Trimming removed 0 bases from V and 5 bases from J; junction bases left unmatched: 5. This CDR3 is 15 amino acids long. The germline gives CDR1 SGHDN, CDR2 FVKESK. As DNA, the CDR3 is TGTGCCAGCAGCCAAGACAGGGGGCGTCGATATGGCTACACCTTC. Protein: CASSQDRGRRYGYTF.

The V gene is TRBV28, the J gene TRBJ2-5, with TRBD2 matching 10 bases. The J call may be in error: the DNA end matches TRBJ2-7 better. Germline CDR1 MDHEN, CDR2 SYDVKM. The CDR3 is 17 amino acids. CDR3 DNA sequence: TGTGCCAGCAGTTTTCCCCAAGATCTAGCGGGAGACGACGAGCAGTACTTC. It encodes CASSFPQDLAGDDEQYF.

The rearrangement uses TRBV6-9 and TRBJ2-1, with D tentatively TRBD2 (6 bases). V was clipped by 6 bases and J by 7 bases, with 16 bases between them. The CDR3 runs to 14 residues. Per germline, CDR1 MNHGY and CDR2 SVAAGI. As DNA, the CDR3 is TGTGCCAGCAGCACCGGGACTGTCTTTAATGAGCAGTTCTTC. Protein product: CASSTGTVFNEQFF.

The genes are TRBV27 and TRBJ2-7; perhaps TRBD1 as D (7 bases). CDR1 and CDR2 from the germline V gene are MNHEY and SMNVEV (reference sequence). Between the trimmed V and J ends, which lost 4 bases and 2 bases, there was a span of 12 bases. The CDR3 consists of 14 residues. The CDR3 here is CASSYGGQPYEQYF. The DNA for the CDR3 is TGTGCCAGCAGTTACGGGGGACAGCCCTACGAGCAGTACTTC.

This chain uses TRBV25-1 with TRBJ2-3; TRBD2 aligns across 7 bases. The CDR3 runs to 15 residues. Trimming removed 2 bases from V and 0 bases from J; junction bases left unmatched: 2. Looked up from germline, CDR1 is MGHDK and CDR2 is SYGVNS. Here the CDR3 reads CASSELAVSTDTQYF. The CDR3, as DNA: TGTGCCAGCAGTGAACTAGCGGTTAGCACAGATACGCAGTATTTT.

V gene TRBV6-5 combines with J gene TRBJ2-5; D is uncertain. Germline-derived CDR1 and CDR2 are MNHEY and SVGAGI. CDR3 size: 12 residues. Between the trimmed V and J ends, which lost 6 bases and 7 bases, there was a span of 12 bases. The CDR3, as DNA: TGTGCCAGCAGGAGCGACATAAGGACCCAGTACTTC. Its translation: CASRSDIRTQYF.

The rearrangement uses TRBV28 and TRBJ2-3; 9 bases are a match to TRBD2. V dropped 7 bases and J dropped 3; count of bases not matched to a gene: 8. Germline lookup yields CDR1 MDHEN and CDR2 SYDVKM. The length of the CDR3 is 15 residues. CDR3 in DNA: TGTGCCAGCAACGGACCGGGACTAGCAACAGATACGCAGTATTTT. Translation gives CASNGPGLATDTQYF.

In this sample, this clone turned up once. The chain combines TRBV6-1 with TRBJ2-3; D gene uncertain. There are 16 residues in the CDR3. Germline CDR1 and CDR2: MNHNS and SASEGT. Trimming took 2 bases from V and 4 from J, leaving 16 bases between them. The DNA of the CDR3 is TGTGCCAGCAGTGAATATTTTGCGTCGGTCGCAGATACGCAGTATTTT. It is translated as CASSEYFASVADTQYF.

The chain links TRBV5-6 to TRBJ1-3; D might be TRBD1 (6 bases). Germline loops: CDR1 SGHDT, CDR2 YYEEEE. With 1 base removed from V and 1 base from J, the gap between germline ends came to 6 bases. CDR3 length: 14 residues. The CDR3 sequence is CASSLQGSGNTIYF. The CDR3 nucleotides read TGTGCCAGCAGCTTGCAGGGGTCTGGAAACACCATATATTTT.

The chain carries TRBV7-2 and TRBJ2-1; 11 bases map to TRBD2. J lost 9 bases, V lost 4 bases, and 8 bases had no gene match. The CDR3 totals 15 residues. Germline CDR1 is SGHTA and CDR2 is FQGNSA. The CDR3 is CASSSTSGSSGEQFF. The CDR3 DNA sequence: TGTGCCAGCAGCTCAACTAGCGGGAGCTCGGGTGAGCAGTTCTTC.

The chain couples TRBV27 to TRBJ2-5; D remains ambiguous. The last part of the DNA fits TRBJ2-7 better; the J call may be wrong. This CDR3 spans 13 amino acids. Germline V CDR1 and CDR2: MNHEY, SMNVEV (reference sequence). As DNA, the CDR3 is TGTGCCAGCAGTTTATCTCCTTCCTACGAGCAGTACTTC. This sequence encodes CASSLSPSYEQYF.